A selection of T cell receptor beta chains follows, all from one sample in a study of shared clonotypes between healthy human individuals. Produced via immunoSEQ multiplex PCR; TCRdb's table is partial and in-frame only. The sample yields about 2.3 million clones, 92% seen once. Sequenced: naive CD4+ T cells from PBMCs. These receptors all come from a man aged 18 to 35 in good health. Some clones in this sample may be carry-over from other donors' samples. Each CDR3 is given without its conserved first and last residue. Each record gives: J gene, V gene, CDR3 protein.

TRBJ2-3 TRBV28 ASSLSSDTQY
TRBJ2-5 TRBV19 ASRPTGVRETQY
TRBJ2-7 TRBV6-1 ASSEPRPYEQY
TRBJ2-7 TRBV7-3 ASSFRQGSYEQY
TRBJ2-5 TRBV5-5 ASSPTGLETQY
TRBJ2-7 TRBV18 ASSPPGGGTYEQY
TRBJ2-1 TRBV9 ASATGSGTYNEQF
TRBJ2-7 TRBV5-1 ASSLGSGSYEQY
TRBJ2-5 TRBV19 ASSIGGQARETQY
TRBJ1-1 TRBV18 ASSPQENTEAF
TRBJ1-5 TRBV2 ASGQQPNQPQH
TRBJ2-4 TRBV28 ASSPRPGWRGY
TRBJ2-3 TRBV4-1 ASSPIGREATDTQY
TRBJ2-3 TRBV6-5 ASRPGGRRADTQY
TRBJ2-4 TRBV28 ASSKNIQY
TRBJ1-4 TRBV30 AWSVGQGEKLF
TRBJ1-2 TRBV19 ASSSPVGGGRYGYT
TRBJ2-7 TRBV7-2 ASSLAGSLAGGEQY
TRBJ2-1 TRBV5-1 ASSLDATKGRHNEQF
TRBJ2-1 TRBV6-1 ASSATSGTYNEQF
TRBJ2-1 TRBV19 ASSPRTAYNEQF
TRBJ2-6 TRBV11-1 ASSLVSPGQVSGANVLT
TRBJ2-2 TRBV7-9 ASRGKREPITGELF
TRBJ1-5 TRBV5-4 ASSWDGNQPQH
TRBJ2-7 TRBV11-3 ASSLDRDRGHEQY
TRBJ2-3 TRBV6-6 ANGLAGGDTQY
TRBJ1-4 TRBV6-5 ASNTQAHYEKLF
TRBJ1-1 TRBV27 ASSLAHVTRNTEAF
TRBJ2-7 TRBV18 ASSPQSTYEQY
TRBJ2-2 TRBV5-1 ASSLNTGSLGELF
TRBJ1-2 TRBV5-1 ASSPGQLGRGYT
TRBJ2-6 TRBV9 ASSVAEFSGANVLT
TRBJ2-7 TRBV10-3 AIRLAAGREQY
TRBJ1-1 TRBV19 ASSRDHFILNTEAF
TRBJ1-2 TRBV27 ASSPQNHREQGYT
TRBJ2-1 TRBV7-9 ASSLTRGSYNEQF
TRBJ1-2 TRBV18 ASSPNGDSLGGYT
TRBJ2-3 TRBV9 ASSEDRVTDTQY
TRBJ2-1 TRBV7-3 ASSSIPSSYNEQF
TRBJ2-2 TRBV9 ASSALTNTGELF
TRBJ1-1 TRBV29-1 SVAGLLRFTEAF
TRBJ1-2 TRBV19 ASRERTYGYT
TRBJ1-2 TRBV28 ASSRPVGTPRYT
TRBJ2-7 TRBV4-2 ASSPRRTTGIGEQY
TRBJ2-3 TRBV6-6 ASRGGLEYTDTQY
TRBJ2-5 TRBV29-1 SVQETQY
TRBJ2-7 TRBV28 ASSLAGTRKEQY
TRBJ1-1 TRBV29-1 SVGDRRGTEAF
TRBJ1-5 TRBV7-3 ASSPASNQPQH
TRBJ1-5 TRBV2 ASSEQGLYQPQH
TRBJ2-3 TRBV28 ASSHLLGTSGRRWRTDTQY